The rows below give T cell receptor beta chains drawn from one sample of a study of blood T cells in healthy people across ages. From the 5' RACE reads, TCRdb called clonotypes with MiXCR, one entry per CDR3 protein. Found here are about 1.8 million distinct CDR3 sequences, around half of them singletons; the top ten hold 2.1%. Sequencing was performed on blood. The source is a woman in her 40s in good health. Both conserved end residues are part of each CDR3. A D gene is named only where the DNA matches it firmly. Only part of the rows carry a size: once, few, many, or a class if the clone is expanded.

D	size	V	J	DNA	CDR3
NA	few	TRBV28	TRBJ2-1	TGTGCCAGCAGTCCTCCCGAGGGAGATTGGTCCTACAATGAGCAGTTCTTC	CASSPPEGDWSYNEQFF
TRBD1	NA	TRBV20-1	TRBJ1-2	TGCAGTGCGCCAGGACAGGGCATCCTCTATGGCTACACCTTC	CSAPGQGILYGYTF
TRBD2	NA	TRBV7-9	TRBJ2-5	TGTGCCAGCAGCTTGTCTATAGCGGGGAGGGTGCCCCAGTACTTC	CASSLSIAGRVPQYF
NA	NA	TRBV7-2	TRBJ2-3	TGTGCCAGCAGCCCATGGACCCTCAGCACAGATACGCAGTATTTT	CASSPWTLSTDTQYF
NA	NA	TRBV2	TRBJ1-2	TGTGCCAGCAGTGATCCTGGCCAGGTTGGCTACACCTTC	CASSDPGQVGYTF
TRBD1	NA	TRBV5-8	TRBJ2-1	TGTGCCAGCAGCGTACAGGGGATCCTCAATGAGCAGTTCTTC	CASSVQGILNEQFF
TRBD1	NA	TRBV7-9	TRBJ1-1	TGTGCCAGCAGCTTGACAGGGGGGATCGATGAAGCTTTCTTT	CASSLTGGIDEAFF
NA	NA	TRBV29-1	TRBJ1-4	TGCAGCGTCGGATTTGGGGAAAAACTGTTTTTT	CSVGFGEKLFF
TRBD2	NA	TRBV6-2/TRBV6-3	TRBJ2-1	TGTGCCAGTAGAACTGGACTAGCGGGACACAATGAGCAGTTCTTC	CASRTGLAGHNEQFF
NA	NA	TRBV7-6	TRBJ2-7	TGTGCCAGCAGCTTAGAGCCCTACGGACTTACCTACGAGCAGTACTTC	CASSLEPYGLTYEQYF
TRBD1	NA	TRBV20-1	TRBJ2-7	TGCAGTGCTAGTCGGGACAGCTTATACTACGAGCAGTACTTC	CSASRDSLYYEQYF
TRBD1	NA	TRBV27	TRBJ2-3	TGTGCCAGCACCGGGACAGGGGGCAAAAGGGCAGATACGCAGTATTTT	CASTGTGGKRADTQYF
NA	NA	TRBV6-1	TRBJ2-7	TGTGCCACCACGACAGGTCGCGAGCAGTACTTC	CATTTGREQYF
NA	NA	TRBV12-3/TRBV12-4	TRBJ2-7	TGTGCCAGCAGTCGTACAGGATCCCCCGTGGAGCAGTACTTC	CASSRTGSPVEQYF
TRBD2	NA	TRBV20-1	TRBJ2-4	TGCAGTGTCCCACTAGCGGGGAGTCAAACCCAGTACTTC	CSVPLAGSQTQYF
NA	NA	TRBV29-1	TRBJ1-1	TGCAGCGTTCACAGGGTCAACTGGGCTGAAGCTTTCTTT	CSVHRVNWAEAFF
TRBD2	few	TRBV28	TRBJ2-7	TGTGCCAGCAGAGGAGCGGGGGGGTTCTCCGAGCAGTACTTC	CASRGAGGFSEQYF
TRBD2	NA	TRBV5-1	TRBJ2-5	TGCGCCAGCAGCTCTGTCGCGGGGGGGCCCCAAGAGACCCAGTACTTC	CASSSVAGGPQETQYF
NA	NA	TRBV20-1	TRBJ1-1	TGCAGTGCTAGTTCCTCAGCGAACACTGAAGCTTTCTTT	CSASSSANTEAFF
NA	NA	TRBV7-2	TRBJ2-7	TGTGCCAGCAGCCGTCGGCAGTACGAGCAGTACTTC	CASSRRQYEQYF
TRBD1	NA	TRBV6-2/TRBV6-3	TRBJ2-4	TGTGCCAGCACCTTATACCGGGACAGGGGGAACATTCAGTACTTC	CASTLYRDRGNIQYF
NA	NA	TRBV27	TRBJ2-7	TGTGCCAGCAGTACAAATAACTACGAGCAGTACTTC	CASSTNNYEQYF
NA	many	TRBV5-1	TRBJ2-5	TGCGCCAGCAGCTTGGGTGGATCTTCGGAGACCCAGTACTTC	CASSLGGSSETQYF
TRBD2	NA	TRBV4-3	TRBJ2-3	TGCGCCAGCAGACGGGAGGGGCTAGCAGCAGATACGCAGTATTTT	CASRREGLAADTQYF
TRBD2	NA	TRBV29-1	TRBJ2-3	TGCAGCGTACCCGGACTAGCAGTGGGAGATACGCAGTATTTT	CSVPGLAVGDTQYF
TRBD1	NA	TRBV12-3/TRBV12-4	TRBJ2-7	TGTGCCAGCAGTTTAGGGACAGGGGCACTCTCCTACGAGCAGTACTTC	CASSLGTGALSYEQYF
NA	NA	TRBV28	TRBJ1-1	TGTGCCAGCAGTTTAAGTGTTGAAGCTTTCTTT	CASSLSVEAFF
TRBD2	NA	TRBV12-3/TRBV12-4	TRBJ2-1	TGTGCCAGCAGTCCGGGACTAGCGGTGGGGAATGAGCAGTTCTTC	CASSPGLAVGNEQFF
NA	NA	TRBV28	TRBJ2-5	TGTGCCAGCAGTTTGCCAGTAAAAGAGACCCAGTACTTC	CASSLPVKETQYF
NA	NA	TRBV4-3	TRBJ1-6	TGCGCCAGCAGCCAAGAGGGGATGGGTAATTCACCCCTCCACTTT	CASSQEGMGNSPLHF
NA	few	TRBV21-1	TRBJ2-5	TGTGCCAGCAAAAAGGGACACCGTATAGAGACCCAGTACTTC	CASKKGHRIETQYF
NA	few	TRBV12-3/TRBV12-4	TRBJ2-5	TGTGCCAGCAGTTTAAATTCCCAGGGGATGGAGACCCAGTACTTC	CASSLNSQGMETQYF
NA	NA	TRBV2	TRBJ2-3	TGTGCCAGCAGAGTACTACCTAGTGGAACAGATACGCAGTATTTT	CASRVLPSGTDTQYF
NA	NA	TRBV19	TRBJ2-5	TGTGCCAGTAGTGACGGAGGAACAGGGAAAGAGACCCAGTACTTC	CASSDGGTGKETQYF
TRBD1	once	TRBV6-2/TRBV6-3	TRBJ2-5	TGTGCCAGCAGTTACACCCGACAGGGGGCGCATCAGGAGACCCAGTACTTC	CASSYTRQGAHQETQYF
NA	once	TRBV3-1	TRBJ1-1	TGTGCCAGCAGCCAAGATTTGGCCGTCTTACAACCAAACACTGAAGCTTTCTTT	CASSQDLAVLQPNTEAFF
NA	NA	TRBV5-5	TRBJ2-3	TGTGCCAGCAGCTTGTGGGGGGCCGGCACAGATACGCAGTATTTT	CASSLWGAGTDTQYF
TRBD1	NA	TRBV6-2/TRBV6-3	TRBJ1-5	TGTGCCAGCAGACTAGGACAGGCGTTCAATCAGCCCCAGCATTTT	CASRLGQAFNQPQHF
NA	few	TRBV14	TRBJ1-2	TGTGCCAGCAGCCAAGGCAGGACAGATGGCTACACCTTC	CASSQGRTDGYTF
TRBD2	NA	TRBV5-1	TRBJ2-3	TGCGCCAGCAGCTTTAAGGGGACTAGCGGGGGGTTCGCAGATACGCAGTATTTT	CASSFKGTSGGFADTQYF
NA	NA	TRBV10-3	TRBJ2-7	TGTGCCATCAGTGATAAAGGGGCCTACGAGCAGTACTTC	CAISDKGAYEQYF